The rows below give T cell receptor beta chains drawn from one sample of a study of T cell changes during pregnancy in multiple sclerosis. Repertoires were generated with immunoSEQ multiplex PCR, while TCRdb's copy carries only in-frame clones and drops some. This sample has about 44,000 clones, with approximately 96% found just once. Sequences were derived from peripheral blood, sampled in the second trimester of pregnancy. The receptor source for this set is a female donor with multiple sclerosis, enrolled in a pregnancy study. Both conserved end residues are part of each CDR3. The D gene is left open where the match is weak. Size values are once, few and many counts, or a class for expanded clones, and some rows have none.

V: TRBV5-1; D: -; size: -; J: TRBJ2-7; DNA: TGCGCCAGCAGCTTGGTCGGGAGCTCCTACGAGCAGTACTTC; CDR3: CASSLVGSSYEQYF
V: TRBV27; D: TRBD1; size: -; J: TRBJ1-4; DNA: TGTGCCAGCAGCTCACCGACAGGGGGTGGTGAAAAACTGTTTTTT; CDR3: CASSSPTGGGEKLFF
V: TRBV7-9; D: -; size: -; J: TRBJ1-2; DNA: TGTGCCAGCACCTACGGGGATGGCTACACCTTC; CDR3: CASTYGDGYTF
V: TRBV27; D: -; size: -; J: TRBJ2-7; DNA: TGTGCCAGCAGTTTATCGTGGCAGGCGAGCTCCTACGAGCAGTACTTC; CDR3: CASSLSWQASSYEQYF
V: TRBV12-5; D: TRBD1; size: -; J: TRBJ2-2; DNA: TGTGCTAGTGGTTTGTCCCCAGGGGGCACCGGGGAGCTGTTTTTT; CDR3: CASGLSPGGTGELFF
V: TRBV7-6; D: TRBD2; size: once; J: TRBJ2-7; DNA: TGTGCCAGCAGCTTGACTAGCGCCCCACCCTACGAGCAGTACTTC; CDR3: CASSLTSAPPYEQYF
V: TRBV6-5; D: TRBD1; size: -; J: TRBJ1-2; DNA: TGTGCCAGCAGTTATCCAGGGGGCTCTGGCTACACCTTC; CDR3: CASSYPGGSGYTF
V: TRBV2; D: TRBD1; size: -; J: TRBJ2-5; DNA: TGTGCCAGCACCTCCGGACAGGGGTTCGCGACCCAGTACTTC; CDR3: CASTSGQGFATQYF
V: TRBV2; D: TRBD1; size: -; J: TRBJ1-2; DNA: TGTGCCAGCAGCGCGGGACAGGGTAGCTATGGCTACACCTTC; CDR3: CASSAGQGSYGYTF
V: TRBV5-4; D: TRBD2; size: once; J: TRBJ2-3; DNA: TGTGCCAGCAGCTTGAAGCAGCGGGGCACTGGGGATACGCAGTATTTT; CDR3: CASSLKQRGTGDTQYF
V: TRBV14; D: TRBD2; size: -; J: TRBJ2-1; DNA: TGTGCCAGCAGCCAAGCGCCTAGCGGGTGGTACAATGAGCAGTTCTTC; CDR3: CASSQAPSGWYNEQFF